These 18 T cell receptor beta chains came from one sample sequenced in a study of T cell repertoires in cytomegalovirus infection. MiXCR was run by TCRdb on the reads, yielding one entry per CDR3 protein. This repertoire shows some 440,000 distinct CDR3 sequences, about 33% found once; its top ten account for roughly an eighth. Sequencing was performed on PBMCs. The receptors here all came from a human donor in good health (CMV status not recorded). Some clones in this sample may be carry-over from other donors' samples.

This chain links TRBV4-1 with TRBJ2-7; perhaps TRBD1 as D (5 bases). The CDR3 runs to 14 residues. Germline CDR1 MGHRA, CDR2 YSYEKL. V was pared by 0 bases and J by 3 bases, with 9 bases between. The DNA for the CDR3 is TGCGCCAGCAGCCAAGACAGGGTAAACTACGAGCAGTACTTC. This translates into CASSQDRVNYEQYF.

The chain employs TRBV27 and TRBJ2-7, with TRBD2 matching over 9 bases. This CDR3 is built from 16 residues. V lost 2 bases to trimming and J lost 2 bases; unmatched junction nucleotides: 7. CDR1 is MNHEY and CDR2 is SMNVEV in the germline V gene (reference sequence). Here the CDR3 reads CASSLRAGGPTYEQYF. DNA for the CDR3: TGTGCCAGCAGTTTAAGGGCGGGGGGGCCCACCTACGAGCAGTACTTC.

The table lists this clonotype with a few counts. CDR3 residues: CASTSGRGGGNTIYF. The CDR3 DNA sequence: TGTGCCAGCACCTCCGGACGCGGAGGAGGAAACACCATATATTTT. V is TRBV12-3 or TRBV12-4 and J is TRBJ1-3, with D hard to call. This CDR3 has 15 amino acids. V lost 7 bases, J lost 4 bases, and 17 bases lay in between.

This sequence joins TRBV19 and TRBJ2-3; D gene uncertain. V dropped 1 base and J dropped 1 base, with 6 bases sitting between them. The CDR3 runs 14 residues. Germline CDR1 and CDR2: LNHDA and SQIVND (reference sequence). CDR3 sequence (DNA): TGTGCCAGTAGTATAGGGAAGCGCACAGATACGCAGTATTTT. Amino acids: CASSIGKRTDTQYF.

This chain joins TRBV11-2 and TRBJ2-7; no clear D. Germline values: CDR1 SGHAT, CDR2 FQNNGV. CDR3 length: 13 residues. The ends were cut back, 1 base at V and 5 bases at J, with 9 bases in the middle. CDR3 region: CASSLGSEHEQYF. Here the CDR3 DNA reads TGTGCCAGCAGCTTAGGCTCCGAGCACGAGCAGTACTTC.

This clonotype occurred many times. CDR3 loop: CASSLAAGGPYNEQFF. The DNA for the CDR3 is TGTGCCAGCAGCTTAGCTGCGGGGGGGCCCTACAATGAGCAGTTCTTC. The chain has TRBV7-8 and TRBJ2-1, with TRBD2 matching 9 bases. This CDR3 spans 16 amino acids. After removal of 0 bases from V and 2 bases from J, the junction contained 2 bases not matched to a gene. The V gene's germline CDR1 is SGHVS and CDR2 FQNEAQ.

The CDR3 DNA sequence: TGTGCCAGCAGGAGAACTAGCGTCTACACAGATACGCAGTATTTT. Translated: CASRRTSVYTDTQYF. The chain couples TRBV12-3 or TRBV12-4 to TRBJ2-3; TRBD2 matches at 7 bases. The CDR3 has 15 amino acids. J was trimmed by 2 bases and V by 6 bases; bases with no gene match: 8.

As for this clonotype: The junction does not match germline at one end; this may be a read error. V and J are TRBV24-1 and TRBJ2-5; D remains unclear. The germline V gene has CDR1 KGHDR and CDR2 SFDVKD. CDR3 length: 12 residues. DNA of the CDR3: TGTGCCCCCAGCTCAGCCGGGGAGACCCAGTACTTC. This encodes CAPSSAGETQYF.

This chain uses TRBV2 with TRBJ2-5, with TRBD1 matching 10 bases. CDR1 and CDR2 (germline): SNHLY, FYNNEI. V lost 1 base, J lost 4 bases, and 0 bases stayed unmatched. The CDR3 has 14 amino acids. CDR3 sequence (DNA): TGTGCCAGCAGTGAAGGGACAGGGGGAGAGACCCAGTACTTC. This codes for CASSEGTGGETQYF.

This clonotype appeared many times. CDR3 in amino acids: CASSLSGPSTDTQYF. DNA of the CDR3: TGCGCCAGCAGCCTCAGCGGGCCCAGCACAGATACGCAGTATTTT. The chain is built from TRBV5-1 and TRBJ2-3; a weak D match, TRBD2 (6 bases). This CDR3 is 15 amino acids long. Trimming took 4 bases from V and 0 from J, leaving 12 bases between them. Germline V gene sequence: CDR1 SGHRS, CDR2 YFSETQ.

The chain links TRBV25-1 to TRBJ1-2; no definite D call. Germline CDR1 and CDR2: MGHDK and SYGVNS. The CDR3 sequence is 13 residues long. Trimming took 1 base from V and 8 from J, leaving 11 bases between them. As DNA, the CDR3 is TGTGCCAGCAGTGAATGGACCTTGGGGGGCTACACCTTC. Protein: CASSEWTLGGYTF.

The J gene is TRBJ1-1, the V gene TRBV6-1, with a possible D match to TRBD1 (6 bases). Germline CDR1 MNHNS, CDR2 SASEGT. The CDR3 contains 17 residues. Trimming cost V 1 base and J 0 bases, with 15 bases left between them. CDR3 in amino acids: CASSEEAGGLVNTEAFF. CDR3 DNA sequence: TGTGCCAGCAGTGAAGAGGCCGGGGGCTTGGTGAACACTGAAGCTTTCTTT.

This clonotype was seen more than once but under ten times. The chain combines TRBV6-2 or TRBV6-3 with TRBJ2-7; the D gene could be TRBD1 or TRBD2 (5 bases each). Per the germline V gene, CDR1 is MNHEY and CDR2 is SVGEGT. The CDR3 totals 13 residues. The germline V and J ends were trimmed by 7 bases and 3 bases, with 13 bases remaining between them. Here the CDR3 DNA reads TGTGCCAGCAAGAGGGGTCTTATCTACGAGCAGTACTTC. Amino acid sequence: CASKRGLIYEQYF.

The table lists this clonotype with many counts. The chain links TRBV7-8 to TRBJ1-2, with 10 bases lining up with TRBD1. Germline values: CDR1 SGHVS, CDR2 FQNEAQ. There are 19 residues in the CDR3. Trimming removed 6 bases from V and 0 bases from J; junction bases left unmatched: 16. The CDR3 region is CASRSWTGGLVTSNYGYTF. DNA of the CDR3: TGTGCCAGCAGGTCTTGGACAGGGGGGCTCGTAACTTCTAACTATGGCTACACCTTC.

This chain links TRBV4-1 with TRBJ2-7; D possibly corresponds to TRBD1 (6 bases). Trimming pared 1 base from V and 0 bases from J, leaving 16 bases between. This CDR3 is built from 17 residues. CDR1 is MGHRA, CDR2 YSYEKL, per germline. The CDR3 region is CASSQGSGTTSSYEQYF. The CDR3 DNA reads TGCGCCAGCAGCCAAGGATCTGGGACAACGAGCTCCTACGAGCAGTACTTC.

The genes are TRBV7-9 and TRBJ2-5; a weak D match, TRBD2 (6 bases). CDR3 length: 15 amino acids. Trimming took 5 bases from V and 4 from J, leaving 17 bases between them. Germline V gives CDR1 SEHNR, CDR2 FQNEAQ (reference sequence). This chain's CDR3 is CASSSPGTLGETQYF. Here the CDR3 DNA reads TGTGCCAGCAGCAGCCCCGGGACTCTCGGAGAGACCCAGTACTTC. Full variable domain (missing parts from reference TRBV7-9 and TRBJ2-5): DTGVSQNPRHKITKRGQNVTFRCDPISEHNRLYWYRQTLGQGPEFLTYFQNEAQLEKSRLLSDRFSAERPKGSFSTLEIQRTEQGDSAMYLCASSSPGTLGETQYFGPGTRLLVL.

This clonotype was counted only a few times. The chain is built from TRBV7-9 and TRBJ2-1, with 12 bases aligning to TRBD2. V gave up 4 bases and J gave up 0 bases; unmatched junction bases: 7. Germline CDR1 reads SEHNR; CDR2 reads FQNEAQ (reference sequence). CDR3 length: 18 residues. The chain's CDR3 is CASSSVLAGGSSYNEQFF. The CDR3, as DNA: TGTGCCAGCAGCTCGGTACTAGCGGGGGGAAGCTCCTACAATGAGCAGTTCTTC.

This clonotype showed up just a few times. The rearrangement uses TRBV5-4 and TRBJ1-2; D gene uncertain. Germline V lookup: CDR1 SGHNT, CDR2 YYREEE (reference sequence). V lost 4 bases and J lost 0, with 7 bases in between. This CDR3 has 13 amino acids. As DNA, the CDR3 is TGTGCCAGCAGCGCTACAGCTAACTATGGCTACACCTTC. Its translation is CASSATANYGYTF.